The 4 T cell receptor beta chains listed next were all sequenced from one sample in a study of blood T cell repertoires in COVID-19 (dated by TCRdb to 2020 to 2021). Preparation of the library involved the immunoSEQ multiplex PCR assay. This immuneACCESS table, as held by TCRdb, lists in-frame sequences with V and J called but not all clones. Of the missing ones, under half trace to an unresolved V gene in checked studies; the others have no known cause. This sample lists approximately 120,000 clones; approximately 82% were detected once. The ten largest clones represent 5.9% of the sample. Sequenced: peripheral blood. The source of these receptors is an elderly man with active or convalescent COVID-19.

This clone was seen once. This rearrangement joins TRBV12-3 or TRBV12-4 to TRBJ1-3; 11 nucleotides agree with TRBD1. With 6 bases clipped from V and 8 bases from J, the junction kept 3 bases outside the gene matches. The CDR3 sequence is 13 residues long. CDR3 bases: TGTGCCAGCAGAGGGGACAGGGGGGACACCATATATTTT. The encoded protein is CASRGDRGDTIYF.

CDR3 DNA: TGTGCCAGCTCTTCAACGGTCCCTGGCTACACCTTC. This encodes CASSSTVPGYTF. The chain links TRBV12-3 or TRBV12-4 to TRBJ1-2; no clear D. This CDR3 is 12 amino acids long. Trimming took off 8 bases at V and 7 bases at J, with 14 bases between the two ends.

The chain carries TRBV7-3 and TRBJ2-2; D not resolved. This CDR3 has 13 amino acids. CDR1 and CDR2 from the germline V gene are SGHTA and FQGTGA. Trimming pared 0 bases from V and 7 bases from J, leaving 6 bases between. The CDR3 DNA reads TGTGCCAGCAGCTTAACGATTAGCGGGGAGCTGTTTTTT. Protein: CASSLTISGELFF.

The rearrangement links TRBV5-1 to TRBJ1-4, with 8 nucleotides matching TRBD1. This CDR3 has 15 amino acids. V lost 4 bases and J lost 4; bases outside the gene matches: 6. Germline V gene lookup returns CDR1 SGHRS and CDR2 YFSETQ. The CDR3 region has the DNA TGCGCCAGCAGCCAGGGGGCCTTGTTTAATGAAAAACTGTTTTTT. It translates to CASSQGALFNEKLFF.